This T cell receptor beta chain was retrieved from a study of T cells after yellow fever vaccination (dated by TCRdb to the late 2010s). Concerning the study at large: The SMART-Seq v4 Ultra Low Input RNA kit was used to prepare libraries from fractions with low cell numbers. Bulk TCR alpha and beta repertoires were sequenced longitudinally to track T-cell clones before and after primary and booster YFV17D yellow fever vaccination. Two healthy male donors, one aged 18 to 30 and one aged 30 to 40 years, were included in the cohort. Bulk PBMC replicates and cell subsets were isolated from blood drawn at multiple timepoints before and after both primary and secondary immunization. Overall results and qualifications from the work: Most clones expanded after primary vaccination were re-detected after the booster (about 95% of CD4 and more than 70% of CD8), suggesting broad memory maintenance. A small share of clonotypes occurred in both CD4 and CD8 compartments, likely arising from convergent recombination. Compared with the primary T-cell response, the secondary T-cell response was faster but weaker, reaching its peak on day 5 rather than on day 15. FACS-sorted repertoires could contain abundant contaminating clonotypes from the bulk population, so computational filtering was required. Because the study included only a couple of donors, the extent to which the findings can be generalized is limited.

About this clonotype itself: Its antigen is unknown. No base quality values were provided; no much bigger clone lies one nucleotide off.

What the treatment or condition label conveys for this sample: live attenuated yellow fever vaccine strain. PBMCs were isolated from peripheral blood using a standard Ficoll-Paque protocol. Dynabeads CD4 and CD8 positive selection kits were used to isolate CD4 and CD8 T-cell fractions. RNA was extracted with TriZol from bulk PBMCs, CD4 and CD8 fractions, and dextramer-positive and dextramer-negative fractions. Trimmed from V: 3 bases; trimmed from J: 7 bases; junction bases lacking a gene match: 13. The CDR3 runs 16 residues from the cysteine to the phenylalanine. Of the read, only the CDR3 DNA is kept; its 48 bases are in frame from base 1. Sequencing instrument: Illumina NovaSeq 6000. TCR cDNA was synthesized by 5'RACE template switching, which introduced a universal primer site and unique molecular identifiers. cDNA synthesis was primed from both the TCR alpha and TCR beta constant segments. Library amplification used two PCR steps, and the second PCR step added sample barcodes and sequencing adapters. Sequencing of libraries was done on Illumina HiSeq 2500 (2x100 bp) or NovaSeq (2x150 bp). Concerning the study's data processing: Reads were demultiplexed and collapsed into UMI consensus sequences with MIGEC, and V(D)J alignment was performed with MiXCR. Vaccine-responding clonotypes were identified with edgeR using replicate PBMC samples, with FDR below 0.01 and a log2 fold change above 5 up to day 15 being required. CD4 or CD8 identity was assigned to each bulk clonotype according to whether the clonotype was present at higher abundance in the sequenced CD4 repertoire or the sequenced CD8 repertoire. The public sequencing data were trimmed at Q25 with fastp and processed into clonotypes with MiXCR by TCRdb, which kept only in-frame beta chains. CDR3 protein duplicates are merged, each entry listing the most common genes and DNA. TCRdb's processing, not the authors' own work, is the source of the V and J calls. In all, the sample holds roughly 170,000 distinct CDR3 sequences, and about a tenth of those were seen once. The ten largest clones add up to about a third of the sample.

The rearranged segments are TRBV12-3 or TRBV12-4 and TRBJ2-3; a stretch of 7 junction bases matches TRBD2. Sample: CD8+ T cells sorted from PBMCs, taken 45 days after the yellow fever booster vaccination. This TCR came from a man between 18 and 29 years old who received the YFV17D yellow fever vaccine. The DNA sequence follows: TGTGCCAGCAGTTTTTCAGCGGGGCCTCTCTCGTATACGCAGTATTTT. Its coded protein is CASSFSAGPLSYTQYF.